This T cell receptor (beta chain) was profiled in a study of blood T cell repertoires in COVID-19. As for the study in general: The cDNA or gDNA used as material had been derived from T cells, B-cell-depleted T cells, or PBMCs.

A note on this clone: It is unclear where the CDR3 begins or ends on the DNA, so no DNA is shown, and the CDR3 is as TCRdb lists it.

The germline V gene encodes CDR1 SNHLY and CDR2 FYNNEI. A total of 16 residues make up the CDR3, ends included. Authors' analysis steps: It was from reference gene primer amplification that nucleated cell counts were estimated. The data were produced by immunoSEQ multiplex PCR, yet TCRdb's version contains in-frame clones alone and is incomplete. V, J and clone size were drawn from that table, and D and trimming were deduced from the DNA. The profile shows fewer than 200,000 clones, roughly four fifths of them singletons. The chain carries TRBV2 and TRBJ2-1; the D call of TRBD2 is as the table states it, not checked on the DNA. Sequencing input: PBMCs or T cells enriched from blood (not recorded which). This receptor was identified in a man aged 50-59 years who had recovered from COVID-19. The CDR3 loop is CASSVFWSGGVDEQFF.